This is a list of T cell receptor beta chains from one sample in a study of T cell clonotyping in hematopoietic cell transplantation. Profiled with immunoSEQ multiplex PCR; TCRdb holds only in-frame clones, not every one. Of around 7,300 clones listed, 98% are singletons. Sequenced material: PBMCs, taken 30 days after allogeneic stem cell transplant. All receptors derive from a male patient between 55 and 70 years old who had an allogeneic stem cell transplant from a related donor, so the T cells may come from the graft donor. Some clones in this sample may be carry-over from other donors' samples. CDR3s include the opening cysteine and the closing phenylalanine or tryptophan. The D gene is left open where the match is weak. Size is stated for part of the rows, as once, few or many counts, or as a class when the clone is expanded.

clone size: -
D gene: TRBD2
V gene: TRBV19
J gene: TRBJ2-2
CDR3 length: 15
CDR3 protein: CASSAPGGNTGELFF
CDR3 DNA: TGTGCCAGTAGTGCCCCGGGGGGGAACACCGGGGAGCTGTTTTTT

clone size: -
D gene: -
V gene: TRBV2
J gene: TRBJ2-1
CDR3 length: 13
CDR3 protein: CASSAAADNEQFF
CDR3 DNA: TGTGCCAGCAGCGCTGCAGCAGACAATGAGCAGTTCTTC

clone size: -
D gene: -
V gene: TRBV11-2
J gene: TRBJ1-2
CDR3 length: 13
CDR3 protein: CASSKGSDYGYTF
CDR3 DNA: TGTGCCAGCAGCAAGGGGTCAGACTATGGCTACACCTTC

clone size: -
D gene: TRBD1
V gene: TRBV4-3
J gene: TRBJ2-5
CDR3 length: 15
CDR3 protein: CASSLNQGAGETQYF
CDR3 DNA: TGCGCCAGCAGCCTGAACCAGGGGGCTGGGGAGACCCAGTACTTC

clone size: -
D gene: -
V gene: TRBV11-2
J gene: TRBJ2-7
CDR3 length: 12
CDR3 protein: CASSLEGYEQYF
CDR3 DNA: TGTGCCAGCAGCCTAGAGGGTTACGAGCAGTACTTC

clone size: once
D gene: TRBD2
V gene: TRBV5-1
J gene: TRBJ2-1
CDR3 length: 17
CDR3 protein: CASSLALAGNLYNEQFF
CDR3 DNA: TGCGCCAGCAGCTTGGCCCTAGCGGGGAACCTATACAATGAGCAGTTCTTC

clone size: -
D gene: -
V gene: TRBV5-1
J gene: TRBJ1-3
CDR3 length: 16
CDR3 protein: CASSLGRPDSGNTIYF
CDR3 DNA: TGCGCCAGCAGCTTAGGTCGTCCGGACTCTGGAAACACCATATATTTT

clone size: -
D gene: TRBD1
V gene: TRBV7-2
J gene: TRBJ2-1
CDR3 length: 15
CDR3 protein: CASSPGDRGSNEQFF
CDR3 DNA: TGTGCCAGCAGCCCGGGGGACAGGGGCTCTAATGAGCAGTTCTTC

clone size: -
D gene: -
V gene: TRBV9
J gene: TRBJ2-2
CDR3 length: 15
CDR3 protein: CASSVGAGTTGELFF
CDR3 DNA: TGTGCCAGCAGCGTAGGAGCAGGAACTACCGGGGAGCTGTTTTTT

clone size: -
D gene: TRBD1
V gene: TRBV6-5
J gene: TRBJ1-3
CDR3 length: 16
CDR3 protein: CASSSISGQDGNTIYF
CDR3 DNA: TGTGCCAGCAGTTCGATATCGGGACAGGATGGAAACACCATATATTTT

clone size: -
D gene: -
V gene: TRBV4-2
J gene: TRBJ1-2
CDR3 length: 15
CDR3 protein: CASSQELRQVYGYTF
CDR3 DNA: TGTGCCAGCAGCCAAGAGCTGAGACAGGTCTATGGCTACACCTTC

clone size: -
D gene: TRBD1
V gene: TRBV7-6
J gene: TRBJ2-7
CDR3 length: 14
CDR3 protein: CASSPRDSTYEQYF
CDR3 DNA: TGTGCCAGCAGCCCTCGGGACAGTACCTACGAGCAGTACTTC

clone size: -
D gene: TRBD2
V gene: TRBV7-2
J gene: TRBJ2-7
CDR3 length: 15
CDR3 protein: CASSLVGTSGSEQYF
CDR3 DNA: TGTGCCAGCAGCTTAGTTGGGACTAGTGGTTCCGAGCAGTACTTC

clone size: once
D gene: -
V gene: TRBV7-2
J gene: TRBJ1-1
CDR3 length: 13
CDR3 protein: CASSAQIYTEAFF
CDR3 DNA: TGTGCCAGCAGCGCCCAAATTTACACTGAAGCTTTCTTT

clone size: -
D gene: TRBD1
V gene: TRBV4-3
J gene: TRBJ1-4
CDR3 length: 15
CDR3 protein: CASSQGTGPGEKLFF
CDR3 DNA: TGCGCCAGCAGCCAAGGGACAGGGCCGGGCGAAAAACTGTTTTTT

clone size: once
D gene: -
V gene: TRBV23-1
J gene: TRBJ2-7
CDR3 length: 17
CDR3 protein: CASSQSPGQKCSYEQYF
CDR3 DNA: TGCGCCAGCAGTCAGTCGCCAGGACAGAAATGCTCCTACGAGCAGTACTTC

clone size: -
D gene: -
V gene: TRBV7-3
J gene: TRBJ1-1
CDR3 length: 15
CDR3 protein: CASSLMVGEGTEAFF
CDR3 DNA: TGTGCCAGCAGCTTAATGGTGGGGGAGGGCACTGAAGCTTTCTTT

clone size: -
D gene: TRBD2
V gene: TRBV6-1
J gene: TRBJ2-1
CDR3 length: 15
CDR3 protein: CASILSGGSYNEQFF
CDR3 DNA: TGTGCCAGCATCCTAAGCGGGGGGTCGTACAATGAGCAGTTCTTC

clone size: -
D gene: -
V gene: TRBV9
J gene: TRBJ1-1
CDR3 length: 13
CDR3 protein: CASSVAGDAEAFF
CDR3 DNA: TGTGCCAGCAGCGTAGCAGGGGACGCTGAAGCTTTCTTT

clone size: -
D gene: -
V gene: TRBV9
J gene: TRBJ2-7
CDR3 length: 13
CDR3 protein: CASSPGGADEQYF
CDR3 DNA: TGTGCCAGCAGCCCGGGGGGCGCGGACGAGCAGTACTTC

clone size: -
D gene: TRBD1
V gene: TRBV19
J gene: TRBJ1-5
CDR3 length: 13
CDR3 protein: CASTPRGSQPQHF
CDR3 DNA: TGTGCCAGTACCCCCAGGGGGAGTCAGCCCCAGCATTTT

clone size: -
D gene: -
V gene: TRBV27
J gene: TRBJ1-4
CDR3 length: 17
CDR3 protein: CASSSKVHRFSNEKLFF
CDR3 DNA: TGTGCCAGCAGTTCAAAAGTCCATCGCTTTTCGAATGAAAAACTGTTTTTT

clone size: -
D gene: -
V gene: TRBV7-2
J gene: TRBJ2-5
CDR3 length: 15
CDR3 protein: CASSLDSGTGETQYF
CDR3 DNA: TGTGCCAGCAGCTTAGACTCGGGGACGGGGGAGACCCAGTACTTC

clone size: -
D gene: -
V gene: TRBV28
J gene: TRBJ1-3
CDR3 length: 16
CDR3 protein: CASTQIWGRWGNTIYF
CDR3 DNA: TGTGCCAGCACTCAGATATGGGGGCGGTGGGGAAACACCATATATTTT

clone size: -
D gene: -
V gene: TRBV2
J gene: TRBJ1-2
CDR3 length: 13
CDR3 protein: CASSPDSYYGYTF
CDR3 DNA: TGTGCCAGCAGCCCGGACAGTTACTATGGCTACACCTTC

clone size: -
D gene: TRBD1
V gene: TRBV28
J gene: TRBJ2-1
CDR3 length: 15
CDR3 protein: CASSQRQGLHNEQFF
CDR3 DNA: TGTGCCAGCAGCCAACGACAGGGTCTCCACAATGAGCAGTTCTTC

clone size: -
D gene: TRBD1
V gene: TRBV5-1
J gene: TRBJ1-1
CDR3 length: 14
CDR3 protein: CASSIGQGITEAFF
CDR3 DNA: TGCGCCAGCAGTATAGGACAGGGGATAACTGAAGCTTTCTTT

clone size: -
D gene: -
V gene: TRBV28
J gene: TRBJ1-5
CDR3 length: 14
CDR3 protein: CASSWGTVGQPQHF
CDR3 DNA: TGTGCCAGCAGTTGGGGGACGGTAGGACAGCCCCAGCATTTT

clone size: -
D gene: -
V gene: TRBV7-9
J gene: TRBJ1-6
CDR3 length: 12
CDR3 protein: CASSFNNSPLHF
CDR3 DNA: TGTGCCAGCAGCTTTAATAATTCACCCCTCCACTTT

clone size: -
D gene: TRBD1
V gene: TRBV2
J gene: TRBJ1-5
CDR3 length: 15
CDR3 protein: CASNLQGGPGQPQHF
CDR3 DNA: TGTGCCAGCAATCTACAGGGGGGCCCGGGTCAGCCCCAGCATTTT

clone size: -
D gene: TRBD1
V gene: TRBV19
J gene: TRBJ1-5
CDR3 length: 17
CDR3 protein: CASSTTPTGTGYQPQHF
CDR3 DNA: TGTGCCAGTAGTACAACCCCTACCGGGACAGGATATCAGCCCCAGCATTTT

clone size: -
D gene: -
V gene: TRBV11-3
J gene: TRBJ1-6
CDR3 length: 15
CDR3 protein: CASSIVGGLGSPLHF
CDR3 DNA: TGTGCCAGCAGCATCGTAGGGGGGCTCGGTTCACCCCTCCACTTT

clone size: once
D gene: -
V gene: TRBV14
J gene: TRBJ2-7
CDR3 length: 14
CDR3 protein: CASSQVGTGYEQYF
CDR3 DNA: TGTGCCAGCAGCCAAGTCGGAACAGGTTACGAGCAGTACTTC

clone size: -
D gene: -
V gene: TRBV11-1
J gene: TRBJ2-3
CDR3 length: 15
CDR3 protein: CASSFGGASTDTQYF
CDR3 DNA: TGTGCCAGCAGCTTCGGAGGGGCTAGCACAGATACGCAGTATTTT

clone size: -
D gene: TRBD1
V gene: TRBV28
J gene: TRBJ1-6
CDR3 length: 14
CDR3 protein: CASIPRDSYSPLHF
CDR3 DNA: TGTGCCAGCATCCCGAGGGACAGCTATTCACCCCTCCACTTT

clone size: -
D gene: TRBD1
V gene: TRBV11-2
J gene: TRBJ2-7
CDR3 length: 13
CDR3 protein: CASSRTGDYEQYF
CDR3 DNA: TGTGCCAGCAGCCGCACAGGGGACTACGAGCAGTACTTC

clone size: -
D gene: -
V gene: TRBV9
J gene: TRBJ1-2
CDR3 length: 14
CDR3 protein: CASNVDTSNYGYTF
CDR3 DNA: TGTGCCAGCAACGTGGACACCTCGAACTATGGCTACACCTTC

clone size: -
D gene: TRBD2
V gene: TRBV7-2
J gene: TRBJ2-7
CDR3 length: 12
CDR3 protein: CASSLGGGEQYF
CDR3 DNA: TGTGCCAGCAGCTTAGGGGGGGGCGAGCAGTACTTC

clone size: -
D gene: -
V gene: TRBV6-5
J gene: TRBJ1-4
CDR3 length: 16
CDR3 protein: CASSYSRGARNEKLFF
CDR3 DNA: TGTGCCAGCAGTTATTCACGGGGCGCCCGTAATGAAAAACTGTTTTTT

clone size: -
D gene: TRBD1
V gene: TRBV2
J gene: TRBJ1-5
CDR3 length: 17
CDR3 protein: CARRIRRDSRGNQPQHF
CDR3 DNA: TGTGCCAGGAGGATTCGCCGGGACAGTCGCGGCAATCAGCCCCAGCATTTT